This TCR beta chain was retrieved from a study of blood T cells in healthy people across ages (dated by TCRdb to the mid-2010s). Background on the whole study: Template switching captured roughly one uniquely barcoded TCR beta cDNA molecule per two T cells in model experiments. For two donors (one aged 18 to 29 and one aged 80 or older), the study analyzed two additional independent replicas of 1 million unique cDNA reads from the same blood draw. Donors of different ages were randomly distributed across sequencing lanes to avoid experimental bias. The donors were split into four age groups: young (average around 16 years), middle-aged (around 40), aged (about 62) and long-lived (roughly 80). Age-related changes in TCR beta repertoire diversity were measured in the study by deep sequencing normalized with unique cDNA molecular identifiers. What the research found in general, with its limitations: Total diversity estimates from one million sequenced T cells were considered lower bounds and underestimates. The percentage of naive T cells measured by flow cytometry correlated strongly with observed TCR beta diversity. Compared with the aged group, more naive CD4+ T cells, fewer expanded clones and increased TCR diversity were shown by the long-lived group, suggesting age selection. Observed TCR beta diversity per million T cells fell roughly linearly with age, and a significant reduction was already apparent by age around 40. Donor CMV infection status was unknown, potentially confounding age-related changes in expanded clonotypes. Since profiling was done on bulk unsorted PBMCs, naive and antigen-experienced compartments could not be conclusively compared.

Concerning this clonotype: The target of this receptor is not known. Base qualities are not at hand, and no much larger clone is one base apart.

Systemically healthy Caucasian individuals from Russia, 39 in total and aged about 6 to 90 years, were included as donors. Ten milliliters of peripheral blood were collected from each donor into EDTA-treated Vacutainer tubes. Ficoll-Paque density-gradient centrifugation was used to isolate PBMCs, with at least 7 million obtained per sample. Trizol reagent was used to extract total RNA from PBMCs, with at least 6 micrograms per sample. Naive CD45RAhigh/CD27high T cell percentages were measured by flow cytometry on a PBMC aliquot from every donor. From a lookup of the germline V gene, CDR1 and CDR2 are SGHRS and YFSETQ. V lost 7 bases and J lost 0 bases; the stretch between them is 14 bases long. Including cysteine and phenylalanine, the CDR3 has 15 amino acids. Only the CDR3 portion is preserved as DNA: 45 bases, with reading frame beginning at the first base. Library generation was performed with 5' RACE. The sample was run on an Illumina HiSeq 2500. A second about 7 to 12 cycle PCR used a sample-barcoded 5' primer and a J-beta primer mix. A template-switch 5' adaptor carrying 12 random nucleotides introduced a unique molecular identifier onto each TCR beta cDNA molecule. Each sample yielded at least 2.5 million CDR3-containing paired-end reads. All of the RNA was converted into first-strand cDNA using the Mint cDNA synthesis kit, with a TRBC-specific oligonucleotide serving as the primer. All cDNA was treated with uracil-DNA glycosylase and then went through a first 18-cycle PCR with the universal primers M1SS and BC2_uni_R. The source study handled its data this way. Normalization of each sample was performed by random selection of 1 million high-quality reads, each carrying a distinct molecular identifier. Instead of being binned into consensus sequences, reads that shared molecular identifiers were thrown out. MiTCR, with a Q25 quality threshold and the strictest error-elimination algorithm, was used for CDR3 identification, clonotype clustering and error correction. A nonparametric unseen species model using Euler transformation provided a lower-bound estimate of total TCR beta diversity. TCRdb redid the processing of the public reads, applying fastp at Q25 and MiXCR, and retained in-frame beta chains. Identical CDR3 protein sequences are pooled into one entry, listed with their most common genes and DNA. TCRdb, not the original authors, processed these V and J calls. This sample is represented by 800,000 to 950,000 distinct CDR3 sequences; 45% to 50% of them were singletons. The ten top clones hold under 15% of the sample.

The V gene is TRBV5-1 and the J gene is TRBJ2-1; the D gene lacks a confident call. Sequenced material: blood. The TCR originated in a man younger than 45 in good health. The CDR3 reads CASCLLQSSYNEQFF. The DNA sequence follows: TGCGCCAGCTGTCTCCTCCAGAGCTCCTACAATGAGCAGTTCTTC.